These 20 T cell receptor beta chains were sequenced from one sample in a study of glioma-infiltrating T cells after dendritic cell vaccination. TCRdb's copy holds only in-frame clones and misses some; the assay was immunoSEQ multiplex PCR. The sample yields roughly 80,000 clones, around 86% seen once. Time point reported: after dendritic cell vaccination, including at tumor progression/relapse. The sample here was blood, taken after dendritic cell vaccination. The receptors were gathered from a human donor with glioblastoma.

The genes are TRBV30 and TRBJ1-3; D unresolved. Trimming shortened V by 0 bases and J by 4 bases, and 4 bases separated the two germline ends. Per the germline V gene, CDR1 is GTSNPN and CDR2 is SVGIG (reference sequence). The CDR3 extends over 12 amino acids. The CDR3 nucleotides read TGTGCCTGGAGTGTACGGGGAAACACCATATATTTT. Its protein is CAWSVRGNTIYF. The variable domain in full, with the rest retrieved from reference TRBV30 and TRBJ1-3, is SQTIHQWPATLVQPVGSPLSLECTVEGTSNPNLYWYRQAAGRGLQLLFYSVGIGQISSEVPQNLSASRPQDRQFILSSKKLLLSDSGFYLCAWSVRGNTIYFGEGSWLTVV.

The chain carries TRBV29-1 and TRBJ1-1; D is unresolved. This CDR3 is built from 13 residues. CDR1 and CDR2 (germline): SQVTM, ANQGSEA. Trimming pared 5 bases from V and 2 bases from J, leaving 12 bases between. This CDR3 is CSVLGLVNTEAFF. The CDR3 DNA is TGCAGCGTTCTAGGTCTAGTCAACACTGAAGCTTTCTTT.

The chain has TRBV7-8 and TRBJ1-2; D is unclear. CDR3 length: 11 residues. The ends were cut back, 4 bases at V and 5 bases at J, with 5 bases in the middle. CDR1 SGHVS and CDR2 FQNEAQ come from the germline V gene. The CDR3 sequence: CASSSQYGYTF. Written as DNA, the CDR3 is TGTGCCAGCAGCTCCCAGTATGGCTACACCTTC.

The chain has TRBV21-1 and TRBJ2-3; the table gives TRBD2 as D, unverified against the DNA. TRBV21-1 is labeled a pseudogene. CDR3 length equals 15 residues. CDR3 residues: CASSKVGGYTDTQYF. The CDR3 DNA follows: TGTGCCAGCAGCAAAGTAGGCGGATACACAGATACGCAGTATTTT.

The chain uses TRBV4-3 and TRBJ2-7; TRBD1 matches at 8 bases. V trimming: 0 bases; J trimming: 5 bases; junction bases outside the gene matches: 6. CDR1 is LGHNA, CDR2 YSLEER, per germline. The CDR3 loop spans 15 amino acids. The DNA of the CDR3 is TGCGCCAGCAGCCAAGATCGGCAGGGGGCAGACGAGCAGTACTTC. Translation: CASSQDRQGADEQYF.

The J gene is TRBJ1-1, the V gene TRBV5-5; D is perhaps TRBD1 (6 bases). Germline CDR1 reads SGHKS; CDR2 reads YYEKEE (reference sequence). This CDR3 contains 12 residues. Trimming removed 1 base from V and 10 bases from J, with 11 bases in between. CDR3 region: CASSLLQGRAFF. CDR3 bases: TGTGCCAGCAGCTTGTTACAGGGCAGAGCTTTCTTT.

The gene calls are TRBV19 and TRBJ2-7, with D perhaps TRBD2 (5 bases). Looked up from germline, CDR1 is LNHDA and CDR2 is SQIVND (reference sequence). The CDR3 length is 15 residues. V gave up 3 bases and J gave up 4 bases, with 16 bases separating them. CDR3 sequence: CASSISQYSGYEQYF. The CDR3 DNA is TGTGCCAGTAGTATCTCGCAGTATTCGGGGTACGAGCAGTACTTC. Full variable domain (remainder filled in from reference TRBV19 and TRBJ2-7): DGGITQSPKYLFRKEGQNVTLSCEQNLNHDAMYWYRQDPGQGLRLIYYSQIVNDFQKGDIAEGYSVSREKKESFPLTVTSAQKNPTAFYLCASSISQYSGYEQYFGPGTRLTVT.

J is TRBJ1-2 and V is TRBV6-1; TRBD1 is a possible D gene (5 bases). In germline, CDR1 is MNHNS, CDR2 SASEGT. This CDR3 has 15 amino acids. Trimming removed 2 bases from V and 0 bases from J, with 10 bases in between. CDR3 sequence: CASSEKETANYGYTF. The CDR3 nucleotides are TGTGCCAGCAGTGAAAAGGAGACAGCTAACTATGGCTACACCTTC.

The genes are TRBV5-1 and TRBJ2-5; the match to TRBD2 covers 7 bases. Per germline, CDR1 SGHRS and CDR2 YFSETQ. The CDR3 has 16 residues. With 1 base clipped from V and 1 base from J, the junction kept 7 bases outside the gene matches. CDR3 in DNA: TGCGCCAGCAGCTTGAGGCTAGCGGAGGGCCAAGAGACCCAGTACTTC. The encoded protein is CASSLRLAEGQETQYF.

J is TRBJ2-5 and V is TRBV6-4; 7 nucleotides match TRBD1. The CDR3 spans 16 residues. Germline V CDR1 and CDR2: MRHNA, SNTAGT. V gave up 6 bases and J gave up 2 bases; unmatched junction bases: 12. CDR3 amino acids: CASSQGPDRDQETQYF. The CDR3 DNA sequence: TGTGCCAGCAGCCAGGGGCCCGACAGGGATCAAGAGACCCAGTACTTC.

The CDR3 DNA sequence: TGCGCCAGCAGCATTGGACAGGGCTTTGGTGAGCAGTTCTTC. Protein product: CASSIGQGFGEQFF. The V gene is TRBV5-1, the J gene TRBJ2-1; 8 bases agree with TRBD1. The germline CDR1 and CDR2 sequences are SGHRS and YFSETQ. J was trimmed by 9 bases and V by 4 bases; bases with no gene match: 9. The CDR3 consists of 14 residues.

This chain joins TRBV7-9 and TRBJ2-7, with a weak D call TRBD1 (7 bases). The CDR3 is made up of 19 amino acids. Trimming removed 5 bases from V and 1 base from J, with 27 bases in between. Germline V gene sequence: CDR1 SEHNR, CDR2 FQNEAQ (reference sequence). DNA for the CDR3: TGTGCCAGCAGCGCGGCGGGACAGAACCTTATTGGGTATTCCTACGAGCAGTACTTC. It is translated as CASSAAGQNLIGYSYEQYF.

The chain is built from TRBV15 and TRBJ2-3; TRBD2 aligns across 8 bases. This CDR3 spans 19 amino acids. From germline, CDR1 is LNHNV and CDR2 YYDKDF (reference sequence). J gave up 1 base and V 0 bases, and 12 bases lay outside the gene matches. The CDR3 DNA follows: TGTGCCACCAGCAGAGATCGCGGCGGGAGGACCAAGGGCACAGATACGCAGTATTTT. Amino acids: CATSRDRGGRTKGTDTQYF.

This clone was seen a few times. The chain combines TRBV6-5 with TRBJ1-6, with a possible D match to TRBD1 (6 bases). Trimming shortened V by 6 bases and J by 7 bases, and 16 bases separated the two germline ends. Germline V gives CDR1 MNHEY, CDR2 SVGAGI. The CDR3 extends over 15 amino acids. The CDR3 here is CASRTQQGRNSPLHF. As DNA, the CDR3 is TGTGCCAGCAGGACCCAACAGGGCCGGAATTCACCCCTCCACTTT.

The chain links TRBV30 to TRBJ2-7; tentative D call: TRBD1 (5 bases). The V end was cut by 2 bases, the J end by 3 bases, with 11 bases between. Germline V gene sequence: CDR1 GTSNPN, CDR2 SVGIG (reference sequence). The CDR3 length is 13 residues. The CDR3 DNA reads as TGTGCCTGGAGTATAGGCAGGGTCTACGAGCAGTACTTC. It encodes CAWSIGRVYEQYF.

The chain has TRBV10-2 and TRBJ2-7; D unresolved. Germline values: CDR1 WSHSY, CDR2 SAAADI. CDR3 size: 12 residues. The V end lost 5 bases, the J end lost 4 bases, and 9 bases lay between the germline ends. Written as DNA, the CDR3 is TGCGCCAGCAGTACTCAATCGTACGAGCAGTACTTC. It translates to CASSTQSYEQYF.

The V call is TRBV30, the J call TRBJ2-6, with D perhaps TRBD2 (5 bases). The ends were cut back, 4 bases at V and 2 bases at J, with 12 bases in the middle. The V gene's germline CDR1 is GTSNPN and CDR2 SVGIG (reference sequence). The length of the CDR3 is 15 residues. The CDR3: CAWKRRGTGANVLTF. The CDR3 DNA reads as TGTGCCTGGAAGAGGCGAGGGACTGGGGCCAACGTCCTGACTTTC. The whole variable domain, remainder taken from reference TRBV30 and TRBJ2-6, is SQTIHQWPATLVQPVGSPLSLECTVEGTSNPNLYWYRQAAGRGLQLLFYSVGIGQISSEVPQNLSASRPQDRQFILSSKKLLLSDSGFYLCAWKRRGTGANVLTFGAGSRLTVL.

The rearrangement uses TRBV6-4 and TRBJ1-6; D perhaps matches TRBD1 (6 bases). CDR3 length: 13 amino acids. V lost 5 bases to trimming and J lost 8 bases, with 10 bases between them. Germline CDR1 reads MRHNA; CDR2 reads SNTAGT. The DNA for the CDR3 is TGTGCCAGCAGTCGGACAGAGGATTCACCCCTCCACTTT. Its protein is CASSRTEDSPLHF.

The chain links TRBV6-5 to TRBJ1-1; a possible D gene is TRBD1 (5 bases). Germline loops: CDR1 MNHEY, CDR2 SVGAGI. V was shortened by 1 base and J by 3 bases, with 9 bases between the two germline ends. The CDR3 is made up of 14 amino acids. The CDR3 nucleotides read TGTGCCAGCAGTTACTTCAGGGCTCACACTGAAGCTTTCTTT. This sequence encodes CASSYFRAHTEAFF.

The CDR3 DNA sequence: TGTGCCAGCAGCTTAATGCGACAGGGCCCGGGGGAGCTGTTTTTT. Translated, it gives CASSLMRQGPGELFF. This rearrangement joins TRBV7-9 to TRBJ2-2; 7 nucleotides agree with TRBD1. V lost 2 bases and J lost 8; bases outside the gene matches: 8. The CDR3 loop spans 15 amino acids. Germline loops: CDR1 SEHNR, CDR2 FQNEAQ (reference sequence).